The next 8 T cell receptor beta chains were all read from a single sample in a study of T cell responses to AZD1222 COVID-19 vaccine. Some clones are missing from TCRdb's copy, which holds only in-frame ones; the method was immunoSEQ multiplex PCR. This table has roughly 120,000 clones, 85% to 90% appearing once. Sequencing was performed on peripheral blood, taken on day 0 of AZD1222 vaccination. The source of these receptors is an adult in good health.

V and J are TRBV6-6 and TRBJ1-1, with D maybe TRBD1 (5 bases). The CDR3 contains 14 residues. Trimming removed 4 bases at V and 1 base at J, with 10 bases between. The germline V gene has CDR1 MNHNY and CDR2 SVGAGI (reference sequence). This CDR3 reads CASSSQGTNTEAFF. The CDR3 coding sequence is TGTGCCAGCAGTTCCCAGGGTACGAACACTGAAGCTTTCTTT.

The CDR3 sequence: CASSPPGQGEQYF. The CDR3 DNA is TGTGCCAGCTCACCACCGGGACAGGGGGAGCAGTACTTC. The rearrangement links TRBV18 to TRBJ2-7; 10 positions agree with TRBD1. Germline CDR1 and CDR2: KGHSH and LQKENI. V was pared by 0 bases and J by 7 bases, with 0 bases of the junction left unmatched. This CDR3 contains 13 residues. Full variable domain (rest looked up from reference TRBV18 and TRBJ2-7): NAGVMQNPRHLVRRRGQEARLRCSPMKGHSHVYWYRQLPEEGLKFMVYLQKENIIDESGMPKERFSAEFPKEGPSILRIQQVVRGDSAAYFCASSPPGQGEQYFGPGTRLTVT.

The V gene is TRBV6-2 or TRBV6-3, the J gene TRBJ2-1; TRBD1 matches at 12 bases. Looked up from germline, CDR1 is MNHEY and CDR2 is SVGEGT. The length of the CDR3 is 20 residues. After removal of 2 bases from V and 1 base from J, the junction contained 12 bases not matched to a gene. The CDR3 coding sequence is TGTGCCAGCAGTTACAGGCAGGGGACAGGGGGCGTCCTTTCCTACAATGAGCAGTTCTTC. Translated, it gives CASSYRQGTGGVLSYNEQFF.

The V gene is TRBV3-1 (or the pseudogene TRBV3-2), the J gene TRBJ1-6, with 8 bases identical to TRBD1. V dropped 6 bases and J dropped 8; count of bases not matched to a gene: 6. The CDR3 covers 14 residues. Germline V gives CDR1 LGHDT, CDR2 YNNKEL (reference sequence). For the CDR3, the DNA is TGTGCCAGCAGGTTGACAGGGGAGGATTCACCCCTCCACTTT. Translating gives CASRLTGEDSPLHF.

This CDR3 is CASSLQGRAEQPQHF. In DNA, the CDR3 is TGTGCCAGCAGTCTACAGGGTCGGGCGGAACAGCCCCAGCATTTT. The chain uses TRBV2 and TRBJ1-5; D is possibly TRBD1 (6 bases). Germline V CDR1 and CDR2: SNHLY, FYNNEI. The CDR3 covers 15 residues. V lost 5 bases, J lost 7 bases, and 18 bases lay in between.

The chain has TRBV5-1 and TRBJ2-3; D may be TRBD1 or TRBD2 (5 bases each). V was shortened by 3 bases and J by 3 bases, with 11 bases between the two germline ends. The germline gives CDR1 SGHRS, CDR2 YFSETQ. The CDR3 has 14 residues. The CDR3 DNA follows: TGCGCCAGCAGCTACCTGAGGGGTACAGATACGCAGTATTTT. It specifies CASSYLRGTDTQYF.

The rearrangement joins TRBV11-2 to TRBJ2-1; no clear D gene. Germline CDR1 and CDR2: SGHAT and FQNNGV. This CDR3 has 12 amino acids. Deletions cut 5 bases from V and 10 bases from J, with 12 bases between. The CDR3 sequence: CASSRWSVEQFF. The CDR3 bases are TGTGCCAGCAGCCGGTGGTCCGTAGAGCAGTTCTTC.

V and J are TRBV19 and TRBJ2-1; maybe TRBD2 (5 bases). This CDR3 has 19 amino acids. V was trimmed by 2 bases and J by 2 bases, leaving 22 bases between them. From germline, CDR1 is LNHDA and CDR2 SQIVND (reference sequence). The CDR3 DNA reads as TGTGCCAGTAGTATAATCCGGCTGGCGGGCGGACGTACCTACAATGAGCAGTTCTTC. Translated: CASSIIRLAGGRTYNEQFF.